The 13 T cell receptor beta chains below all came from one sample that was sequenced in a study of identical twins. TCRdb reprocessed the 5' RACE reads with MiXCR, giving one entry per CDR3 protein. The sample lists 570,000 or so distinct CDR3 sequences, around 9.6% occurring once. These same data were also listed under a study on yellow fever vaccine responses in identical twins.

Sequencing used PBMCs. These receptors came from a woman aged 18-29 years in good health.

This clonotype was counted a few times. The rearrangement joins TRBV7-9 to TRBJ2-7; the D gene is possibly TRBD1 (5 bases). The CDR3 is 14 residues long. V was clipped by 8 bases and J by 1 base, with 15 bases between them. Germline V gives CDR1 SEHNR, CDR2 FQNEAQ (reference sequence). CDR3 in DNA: TGTGCCAGCGCTGCAGGGTCGAATTCCTACGAGCAGTACTTC. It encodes CASAAGSNSYEQYF.

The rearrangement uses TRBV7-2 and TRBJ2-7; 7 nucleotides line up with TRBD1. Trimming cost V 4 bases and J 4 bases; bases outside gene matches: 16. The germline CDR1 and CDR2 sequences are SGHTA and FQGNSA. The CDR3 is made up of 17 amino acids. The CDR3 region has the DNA TGTGCCAGCAGCTCGGGGCTGGGACAGAGTCTTCAGTACGAGCAGTACTTC. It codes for CASSSGLGQSLQYEQYF.

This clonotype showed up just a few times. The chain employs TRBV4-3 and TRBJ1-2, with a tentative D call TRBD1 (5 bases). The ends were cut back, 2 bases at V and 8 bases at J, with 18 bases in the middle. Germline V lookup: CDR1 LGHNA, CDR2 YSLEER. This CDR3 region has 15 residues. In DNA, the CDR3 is TGCGCCAGCAGCCAACTCCCCTCAGGGTCTGTCGGCTACACCTTC. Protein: CASSQLPSGSVGYTF.

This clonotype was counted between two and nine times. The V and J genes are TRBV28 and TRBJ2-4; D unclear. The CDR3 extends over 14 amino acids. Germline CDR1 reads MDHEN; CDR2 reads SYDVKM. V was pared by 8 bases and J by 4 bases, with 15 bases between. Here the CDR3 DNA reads TGTGCCAGCTGCTCGTTCTTGAAAAAAAACATTCAGTACTTC. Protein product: CASCSFLKKNIQYF.

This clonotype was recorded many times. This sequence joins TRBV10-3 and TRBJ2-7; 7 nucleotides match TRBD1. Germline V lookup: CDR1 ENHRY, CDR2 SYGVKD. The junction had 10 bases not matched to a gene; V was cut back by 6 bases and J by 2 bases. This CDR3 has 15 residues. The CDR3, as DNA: TGTGCCATCAGGGGTTCGGGGACAGTCACCTACGAGCAGTACTTC. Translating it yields CAIRGSGTVTYEQYF.

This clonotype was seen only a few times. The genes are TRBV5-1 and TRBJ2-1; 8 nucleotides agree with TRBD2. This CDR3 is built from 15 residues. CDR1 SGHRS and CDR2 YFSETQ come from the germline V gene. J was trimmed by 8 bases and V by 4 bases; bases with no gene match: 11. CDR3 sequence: CASSPLAGGRDEQFF. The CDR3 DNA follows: TGCGCCAGCAGCCCCCTCGCGGGGGGCCGGGATGAGCAGTTCTTC.

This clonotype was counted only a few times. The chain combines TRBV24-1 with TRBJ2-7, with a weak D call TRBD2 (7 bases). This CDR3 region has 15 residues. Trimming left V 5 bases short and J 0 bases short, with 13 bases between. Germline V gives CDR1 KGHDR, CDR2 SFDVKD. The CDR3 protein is CATSAGGQGSYEQYF. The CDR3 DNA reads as TGTGCCACCAGTGCCGGGGGGCAGGGCTCCTACGAGCAGTACTTC.

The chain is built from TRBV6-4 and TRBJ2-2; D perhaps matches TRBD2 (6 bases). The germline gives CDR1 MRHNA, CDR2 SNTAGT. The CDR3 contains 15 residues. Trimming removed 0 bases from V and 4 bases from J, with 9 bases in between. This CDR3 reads CASSDSSSATGELFF. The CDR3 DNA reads TGTGCCAGCAGTGACTCGTCTAGCGCCACCGGGGAGCTGTTTTTT.

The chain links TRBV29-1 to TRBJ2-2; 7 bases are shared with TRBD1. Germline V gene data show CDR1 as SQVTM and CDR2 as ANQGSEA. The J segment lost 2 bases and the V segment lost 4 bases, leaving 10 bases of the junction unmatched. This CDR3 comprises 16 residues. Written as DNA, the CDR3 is TGCAGCGTTGGCGGACAGGCGAATCTTAACACCGGGGAGCTGTTTTTT. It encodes CSVGGQANLNTGELFF.

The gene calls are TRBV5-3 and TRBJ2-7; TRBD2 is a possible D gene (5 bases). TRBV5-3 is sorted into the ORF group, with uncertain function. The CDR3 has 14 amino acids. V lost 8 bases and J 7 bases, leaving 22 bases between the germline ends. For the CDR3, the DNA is TGTGCCAGGGGCCCTAGGGAGCTGGTATATGAGCAGTACTTC. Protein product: CARGPRELVYEQYF.

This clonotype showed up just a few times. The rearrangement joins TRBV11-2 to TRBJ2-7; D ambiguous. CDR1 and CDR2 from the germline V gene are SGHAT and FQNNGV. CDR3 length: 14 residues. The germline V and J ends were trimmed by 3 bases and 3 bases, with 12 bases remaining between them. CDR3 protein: CASSFNRQYYEQYF. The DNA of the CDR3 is TGTGCCAGCAGCTTTAATAGGCAATACTACGAGCAGTACTTC.

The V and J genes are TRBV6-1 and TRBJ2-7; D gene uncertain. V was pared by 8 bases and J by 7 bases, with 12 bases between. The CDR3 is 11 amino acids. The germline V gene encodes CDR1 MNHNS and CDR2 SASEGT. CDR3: CASQWRNEQYF. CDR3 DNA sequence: TGTGCCAGCCAGTGGAGAAATGAGCAGTACTTC.

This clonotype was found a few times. The CDR3 DNA sequence: TGCAGCGTTGATCTAGGGAGGGACGAGCAGTACTTC. It specifies CSVDLGRDEQYF. The chain joins TRBV29-1 to TRBJ2-7; 7 bases are shared with TRBD2. Germline V gene data show CDR1 as SQVTM and CDR2 as ANQGSEA. This CDR3 contains 12 residues. After removal of 3 bases from V and 5 bases from J, the junction contained 4 bases not matched to a gene.